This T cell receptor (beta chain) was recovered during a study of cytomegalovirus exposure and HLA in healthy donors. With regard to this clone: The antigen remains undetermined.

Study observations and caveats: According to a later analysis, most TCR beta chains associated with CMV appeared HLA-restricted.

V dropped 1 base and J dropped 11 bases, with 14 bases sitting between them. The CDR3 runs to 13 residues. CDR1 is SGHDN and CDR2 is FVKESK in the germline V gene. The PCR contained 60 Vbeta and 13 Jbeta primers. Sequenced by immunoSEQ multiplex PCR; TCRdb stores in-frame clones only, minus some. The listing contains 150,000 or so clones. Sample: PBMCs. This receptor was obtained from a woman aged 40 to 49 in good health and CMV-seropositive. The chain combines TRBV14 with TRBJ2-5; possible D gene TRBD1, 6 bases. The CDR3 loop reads CASSQGPGAVQYF. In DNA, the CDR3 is TGTGCCAGCAGCCAAGGCCCAGGGGCTGTGCAGTACTTC. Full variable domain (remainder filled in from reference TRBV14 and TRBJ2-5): EAGVTQFPSHSVIEKGQTVTLRCDPISGHDNLYWYRRVMGKEIKFLLHFVKESKQDESGMPNNRFLAERTGGTYSTLKVQPAELEDSGVYFCASSQGPGAVQYFGPGTRLLVL.